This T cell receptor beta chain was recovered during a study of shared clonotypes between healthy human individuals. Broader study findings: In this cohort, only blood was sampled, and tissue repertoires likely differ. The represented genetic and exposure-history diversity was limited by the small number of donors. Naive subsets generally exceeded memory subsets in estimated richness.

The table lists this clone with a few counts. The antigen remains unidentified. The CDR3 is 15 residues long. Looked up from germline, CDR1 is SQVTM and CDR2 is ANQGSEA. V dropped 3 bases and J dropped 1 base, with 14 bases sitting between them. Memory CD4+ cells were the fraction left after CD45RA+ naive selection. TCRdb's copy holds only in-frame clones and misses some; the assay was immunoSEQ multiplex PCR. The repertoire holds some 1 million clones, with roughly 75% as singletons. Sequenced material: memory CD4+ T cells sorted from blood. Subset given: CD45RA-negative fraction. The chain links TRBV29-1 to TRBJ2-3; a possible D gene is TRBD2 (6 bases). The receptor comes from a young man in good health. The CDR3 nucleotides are TGCAGCGTTGATCTACGGGAGTGGGGCACAGATACGCAGTATTTT. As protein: CSVDLREWGTDTQYF.